The 25 T cell receptor beta chains presented below share a single source sample, sequenced in a study of CD8+ T cells in alopecia areata. Sequencing used cDNA as its template, made by extracting RNA and reverse transcribing it. Using immunoSEQ multiplex PCR, the repertoire was profiled, and TCRdb retains in-frame clones only, with some absent. This table has 150,000 to 250,000 clones, more than 55% appearing once. Treatment noted: oral pan-JAK inhibitor, 5-10 mg twice daily. The source material was CD4+ T cells sorted from blood, sampled at week 4, from a patient treated with tofacitinib. The receptors derive from a human donor with alopecia areata.

The chain combines TRBV29-1 with TRBJ2-7; tentatively, D is TRBD1 or TRBD2 (5 bases each). Germline V gives CDR1 SQVTM, CDR2 ANQGSEA. V was shortened by 1 base and J by 2 bases, with 6 bases between the two germline ends. The CDR3 spans 12 residues. The CDR3 nucleotides are TGCAGCGTTGAAGGGGACCCCTACGAGCAGTACTTC. It codes for CSVEGDPYEQYF.

The rearrangement links TRBV5-8 to TRBJ2-7; D could derive from TRBD1 or TRBD2 (5 bases each). Germline V lookup: CDR1 SGHTS, CDR2 YDEGEE. This CDR3 comprises 16 residues. Between the trimmed V and J ends, which lost 4 bases and 1 base, there was a span of 18 bases. The CDR3 nucleotides read TGTGCCAGCAGCCCACGTAGAGGGGCGAATTCCTACGAGCAGTACTTC. Amino acids: CASSPRRGANSYEQYF.

The genes are TRBV7-8 and TRBJ2-2; D assignment may be TRBD1 or TRBD2 (6 bases each). Per the germline V gene, CDR1 is SGHVS and CDR2 is FQNEAQ. V was cut by 0 bases and J by 3 bases, with 11 bases left in between. CDR3 length equals 16 residues. CDR3 DNA: TGTGCCAGCAGCTTAGCGCCAAGGGGGGACACCGGGGAGCTGTTTTTT. This sequence encodes CASSLAPRGDTGELFF.

The chain couples TRBV7-9 to TRBJ2-3, with TRBD2 as a possible D gene (6 bases). There are 15 residues in the CDR3. V gave up 3 bases and J gave up 5 bases, with 15 bases separating them. Germline CDR1 is SEHNR and CDR2 is FQNEAQ (reference sequence). In nucleotides, the CDR3 is TGTGCCAGCAGCTTGGGAGGAGGTGAAGAAGATACGCAGTATTTT. Its protein is CASSLGGGEEDTQYF.

The chain carries TRBV15 and TRBJ1-3; tentatively, D is TRBD1 (5 bases). The germline CDR1 and CDR2 sequences are LNHNV and YYDKDF (reference sequence). Trimming removed 3 bases at V and 0 bases at J, with 12 bases between. The CDR3 sequence is 16 residues long. CDR3 sequence: CATSSGGVGSGNTIYF. The CDR3 nucleotides read TGTGCCACCAGCAGCGGGGGAGTCGGCTCTGGAAACACCATATATTTT.

V and J are TRBV30 and TRBJ2-5; possibly TRBD2 for D (7 bases). V lost 3 bases and J lost 0, with 17 bases in between. The CDR3 runs 16 residues. Looked up from germline, CDR1 is GTSNPN and CDR2 is SVGIG (reference sequence). CDR3 DNA sequence: TGTGCCTGGAGCGGGGGGCCAAAGGGATACCAAGAGACCCAGTACTTC. Translation: CAWSGGPKGYQETQYF.

This chain uses TRBV30 with TRBJ1-5, with D perhaps matching TRBD1 (6 bases). The V end was cut by 2 bases, the J end by 7 bases, with 12 bases between. Germline CDR1 and CDR2: GTSNPN and SVGIG (reference sequence). The CDR3 is 13 residues long. The CDR3 sequence is CAWSNRDNQPQHF. CDR3 sequence (DNA): TGTGCCTGGAGTAACAGGGACAACCAGCCCCAGCATTTT.

The CDR3 coding sequence is TGTGCCAGCAGACCGACTAGCGGGCGTTACGAGCAGTACTTC. Protein product: CASRPTSGRYEQYF. V is TRBV2 and J is TRBJ2-7; TRBD2 aligns across 10 bases. The germline gives CDR1 SNHLY, CDR2 FYNNEI. The CDR3 length is 14 residues. The V segment lost 6 bases and the J segment 4 bases; nucleotides outside the gene matches: 6.

The chain uses TRBV30 and TRBJ2-5; D tentatively reads TRBD1 or TRBD2 (5 bases each). From germline, CDR1 is GTSNPN and CDR2 SVGIG (reference sequence). The CDR3 runs to 14 residues. Trimming took off 2 bases at V and 5 bases at J, with 15 bases between the two ends. The CDR3 here is CAWSMGVSGETQYF. The CDR3 bases are TGTGCCTGGAGTATGGGGGTATCAGGGGAGACCCAGTACTTC.

The J gene is TRBJ2-2, the V gene TRBV25-1; TRBD2 agrees at 9 bases. Germline-derived CDR1 and CDR2 are MGHDK and SYGVNS. J lost 6 bases, V lost 2 bases, and 7 bases had no gene match. This CDR3 is 16 amino acids long. CDR3 in DNA: TGTGCCAGCAGTGAACCCGTGGGACTAGCCCCCGGGGAGCTGTTTTTT. This translates into CASSEPVGLAPGELFF.

This chain uses TRBV11-2 with TRBJ2-7, with D perhaps being TRBD1 or TRBD2 (5 bases each). The V end lost 1 base, the J end lost 1 base, and 17 bases lay between the germline ends. The CDR3 covers 17 residues. CDR1 is SGHAT and CDR2 is FQNNGV in the germline V gene. The CDR3 loop is CASSLGRRRTPSYEQYF. The DNA for the CDR3 is TGTGCCAGCAGCTTAGGACGAAGGAGGACACCTTCCTACGAGCAGTACTTC.

This clone was detected only a few times. The chain employs TRBV29-1 and TRBJ1-1; TRBD1 agrees at 10 bases. The junction had 3 bases not matched to a gene; V was cut back by 4 bases and J by 4 bases. Per the germline V gene, CDR1 is SQVTM and CDR2 is ANQGSEA. The CDR3 runs 13 residues. CDR3 amino acids: CSVGDRGFTEAFF. The CDR3 coding sequence is TGCAGCGTTGGGGACAGGGGTTTCACTGAAGCTTTCTTT.

V usage is TRBV30 and J usage is TRBJ1-1; the match to TRBD1 covers 7 bases. The CDR3 has 15 amino acids. Trimming took 1 base from V and 7 from J; bases not matched to a gene: 12. Germline values: CDR1 GTSNPN, CDR2 SVGIG (reference sequence). DNA for the CDR3: TGTGCCTGGAGTGGGACAGGTATAGAATTCTTTGAAGCTTTCTTT. Translated: CAWSGTGIEFFEAFF.

This sequence joins TRBV7-9 and TRBJ1-2; 7 nucleotides line up with TRBD1. Germline CDR1 and CDR2: SEHNR and FQNEAQ (reference sequence). The CDR3 sequence is 14 residues long. After removal of 6 bases from V and 7 bases from J, the junction contained 11 bases not matched to a gene. In DNA form, the CDR3 reads TGTGCCAGCAGGACAGGGCCAAGTCGGGGTGGCTACACCTTC. Translating gives CASRTGPSRGGYTF.

This clone has a handful of counts. This rearrangement joins TRBV6-5 to TRBJ1-6; D perhaps matches TRBD1 (5 bases). Germline CDR1 is MNHEY and CDR2 is SVGAGI. This CDR3 has 15 residues. V lost 5 bases to trimming and J lost 5 bases, with 13 bases between them. DNA for the CDR3: TGTGCCAGCAGTCTCGGGACGTTGGATAATTCACCCCTCCACTTT. This translates into CASSLGTLDNSPLHF.

The chain has TRBV15 and TRBJ1-3, with D possibly being TRBD1 (5 bases). Germline CDR1 reads LNHNV; CDR2 reads YYDKDF (reference sequence). Trimming shortened V by 0 bases and J by 2 bases, and 8 bases separated the two germline ends. The CDR3 is 15 residues long. The CDR3 DNA is TGTGCCACCAGCAGAGATCCAGGGACTGGAAACACCATATATTTT. Translating it yields CATSRDPGTGNTIYF. The variable domain in full, completed from reference TRBV15 and TRBJ1-3, reads DAMVIQNPRYQVTQFGKPVTLSCSQTLNHNVMYWYQQKSSQAPKLLFHYYDKDFNNEADTPDNFQSRRPNTSFCFLDIRSPGLGDTAMYLCATSRDPGTGNTIYFGEGSWLTVV.

The sample holds a few counts of this clone. V is TRBV20-1 and J is TRBJ2-7; D remains unclear. The CDR3 runs to 11 residues. The germline V gene has CDR1 DFQATT and CDR2 SNEGSKA (reference sequence). V was pared by 6 bases and J by 6 bases, with 12 bases between. The CDR3 loop reads CSARVGLEQYF. The CDR3 DNA reads TGCAGTGCCCGTGTCGGGCTCGAGCAGTACTTC.

The chain employs TRBV7-9 and TRBJ2-7; 10 bases match TRBD2. The trim removed 5 bases at V and 1 base at J, leaving 8 bases unmatched. CDR1 and CDR2 (germline): SEHNR, FQNEAQ (reference sequence). The CDR3 is 16 amino acids. DNA of the CDR3: TGTGCCAGCAGCACAGCCCTGACTAGCGGGTCCTACGAGCAGTACTTC. The encoded protein is CASSTALTSGSYEQYF.

This rearrangement joins TRBV2 to TRBJ2-3; D ambiguous. There are 12 residues in the CDR3. Germline loops: CDR1 SNHLY, CDR2 FYNNEI. V dropped 7 bases and J dropped 1 base, with 6 bases sitting between them. The CDR3 spells CASTAGTDTQYF. CDR3 DNA: TGTGCCAGCACGGCGGGCACAGATACGCAGTATTTT. Looking up the rest from reference TRBV2 and TRBJ2-3 gives the full variable domain: EPEVTQTPSHQVTQMGQEVILRCVPISNHLYFYWYRQILGQKVEFLVSFYNNEISEKSEIFDDQFSVERPDGSNFTLKIRSTKLEDSAMYFCASTAGTDTQYFGPGTRLTVL.

This clone was picked up a small number of times. The chain is built from TRBV19 and TRBJ2-2, with 7 bases identical to TRBD2. CDR3 size: 15 residues. Germline V lookup: CDR1 LNHDA, CDR2 SQIVND (reference sequence). Germline trimming cut 9 bases from V and 9 bases from J; bases unmatched to any gene: 16. The CDR3 region has the DNA TGTGCCAGCCTAGACGGCAGCGGGAACTCCAGGGAGCTGTTTTTT. Its translation: CASLDGSGNSRELFF.

Note on this clone: This specimen includes other DNA sequences encoding the same CDR3. The chain joins TRBV9 to TRBJ2-2; unclear D gene. V lost 1 base to trimming and J lost 7 bases, with 5 bases between them. Germline V gene lookup returns CDR1 SGDLS and CDR2 YYNGEE. The CDR3 length is 12 residues. DNA of the CDR3: TGTGCCAGCAGCGTATTAGGCGGGGAGCTGTTTTTT. Its translation is CASSVLGGELFF.

The chain has TRBV4-1 and TRBJ2-5, with D hard to call. This CDR3 contains 13 residues. From germline, CDR1 is MGHRA and CDR2 YSYEKL. The V end lost 1 base, the J end lost 5 bases, and 8 bases lay between the germline ends. CDR3 protein: CASSQVNEETQYF. The CDR3 DNA sequence: TGCGCCAGCAGCCAAGTAAACGAGGAGACCCAGTACTTC.

The CDR3 loop is CASSSGPRETQYF. As DNA, the CDR3 is TGTGCCAGCAGCTCGGGACCTCGGGAGACCCAGTACTTC. This sequence joins TRBV5-4 and TRBJ2-5, with D tentatively TRBD1 or TRBD2 (5 bases each). CDR1 and CDR2 (germline): SGHNT, YYREEE (reference sequence). The ends were cut back, 3 bases at V and 5 bases at J, with 11 bases in the middle. This CDR3 contains 13 residues.

The chain links TRBV9 to TRBJ2-1, with D maybe TRBD2 (5 bases). Germline V gene lookup returns CDR1 SGDLS and CDR2 YYNGEE. The CDR3 is made up of 14 amino acids. V was pared by 0 bases and J by 3 bases, with 7 bases between. The CDR3 loop is CASSVGGYYNEQFF. DNA of the CDR3: TGTGCCAGCAGCGTAGGCGGGTACTACAATGAGCAGTTCTTC.

The chain carries TRBV30 and TRBJ1-2, with a possible D match to TRBD1 (6 bases). Germline lookup yields CDR1 GTSNPN and CDR2 SVGIG (reference sequence). The CDR3 is 11 residues long. The ends were cut back, 5 bases at V and 8 bases at J, with 12 bases in the middle. CDR3: CAWENREGYTF. The DNA of the CDR3 is TGTGCCTGGGAGAACAGGGAAGGCTACACCTTC.